These T cell receptor beta chains were read from a single sample in a study of beta chain features in type 1 diabetes. Libraries were prepared by immunoSEQ multiplex PCR; TCRdb keeps only in-frame clonotypes and omits some of them. The repertoire holds under 300,000 clones, with about 15% as singletons. The specimen sequenced was naive CD4+ T cells from blood. The receptors derive from a man aged 30 to 39 with type 1 diabetes. Each CDR3 is given with its conserved first and last residue. The D gene is left open where the match is weak. Size is omitted from some rows. Given values are once, few, many or a class for expanded clones.

d_call: -; clone_size: few; v_call: TRBV29-1; j_call: TRBJ2-5; cdr3_aa: CSAEEETQYF; cdr3_nt: TGCAGCGCAGAAGAAGAGACCCAGTACTTC
d_call: TRBD2; clone_size: -; v_call: TRBV7-9; j_call: TRBJ2-3; cdr3_aa: CASSTGGGARQYF; cdr3_nt: TGTGCCAGCAGCACGGGAGGGGGGGCCCGGCAGTATTTT
d_call: -; clone_size: few; v_call: TRBV7-9; j_call: TRBJ2-7; cdr3_aa: CASSLNPGASYEQYF; cdr3_nt: TGTGCCAGCAGCTTAAACCCAGGGGCCTCCTACGAGCAGTACTTC
d_call: TRBD2; clone_size: -; v_call: TRBV4-1; j_call: TRBJ2-3; cdr3_aa: CASSRGLAGATLNDTQYF; cdr3_nt: TGCGCCAGCAGCCGCGGACTAGCGGGGGCCACCTTGAATGATACGCAGTATTTT
d_call: -; clone_size: few; v_call: TRBV29-1; j_call: TRBJ1-1; cdr3_aa: CSARTDNMNTEAFF; cdr3_nt: TGCAGCGCCCGGACAGACAACATGAACACTGAAGCTTTCTTT
d_call: -; clone_size: -; v_call: TRBV6-1; j_call: TRBJ2-1; cdr3_aa: CASLLEHSYNEQFF; cdr3_nt: TGTGCCAGCCTGCTAGAACACTCCTACAATGAGCAGTTCTTC
d_call: -; clone_size: -; v_call: TRBV18; j_call: TRBJ2-3; cdr3_aa: CASSPWTPNGDTQYF; cdr3_nt: TGTGCCAGCTCACCATGGACTCCGAATGGAGATACGCAGTATTTT
d_call: -; clone_size: -; v_call: TRBV10-2; j_call: TRBJ2-5; cdr3_aa: CASKRSAGKETQYF; cdr3_nt: TGCGCCAGCAAACGGTCGGCGGGTAAAGAGACCCAGTACTTC
d_call: TRBD1; clone_size: once; v_call: TRBV14; j_call: TRBJ1-6; cdr3_aa: CASSLPQGGNSPLHF; cdr3_nt: TGTGCCAGCAGCCTCCCACAGGGGGGTAATTCACCCCTCCACTTT
d_call: -; clone_size: few; v_call: TRBV28; j_call: TRBJ2-1; cdr3_aa: CASTQEAVYNEQFF; cdr3_nt: TGTGCCAGCACCCAGGAGGCGGTTTACAATGAGCAGTTCTTC
d_call: -; clone_size: few; v_call: TRBV7-9; j_call: TRBJ1-1; cdr3_aa: CASSRGLVNTEAFF; cdr3_nt: TGTGCCAGTAGCCGGGGGTTGGTGAACACTGAAGCTTTCTTT
d_call: -; clone_size: few; v_call: TRBV28; j_call: TRBJ2-7; cdr3_aa: CASSPNSYEQYF; cdr3_nt: TGTGCCAGCAGTCCCAATTCCTACGAGCAGTACTTC
d_call: -; clone_size: few; v_call: TRBV5-1; j_call: TRBJ1-1; cdr3_aa: CASSLAAVGTEAFF; cdr3_nt: TGCGCCAGCAGCTTGGCAGCGGTTGGCACTGAAGCTTTCTTT
d_call: -; clone_size: -; v_call: TRBV5-1; j_call: TRBJ2-4; cdr3_aa: CASSLEQGAVNIQYF; cdr3_nt: TGCGCCAGCAGCTTGGAACAGGGCGCTGTGAACATTCAGTACTTC
d_call: TRBD1; clone_size: -; v_call: TRBV19; j_call: TRBJ1-2; cdr3_aa: CASSLINTQGRGYTF; cdr3_nt: TGTGCCAGTAGCCTCATCAACACACAGGGGCGAGGCTACACCTTC
d_call: TRBD1; clone_size: -; v_call: TRBV10-3; j_call: TRBJ2-1; cdr3_aa: CAISESRDRVNNEQFF; cdr3_nt: TGTGCCATCAGTGAGTCCCGTGACAGGGTAAACAATGAGCAGTTCTTC
d_call: TRBD1; clone_size: few; v_call: TRBV30; j_call: TRBJ2-7; cdr3_aa: CAWSVLGTAAYEQYF; cdr3_nt: TGTGCCTGGAGTGTACTCGGGACAGCTGCCTACGAGCAGTACTTC
d_call: TRBD1; clone_size: -; v_call: TRBV2; j_call: TRBJ2-5; cdr3_aa: CASRETGTGKETQYF; cdr3_nt: TGTGCCAGCAGAGAGACCGGGACAGGCAAAGAGACCCAGTACTTC
d_call: TRBD2; clone_size: few; v_call: TRBV2; j_call: TRBJ2-5; cdr3_aa: CASSTSSGTNQETQYF; cdr3_nt: TGTGCCAGCAGTACCTCTAGCGGGACAAACCAAGAGACCCAGTACTTC
d_call: -; clone_size: -; v_call: TRBV19; j_call: TRBJ1-2; cdr3_aa: CASSGQTNVYGYTF; cdr3_nt: TGTGCCAGTAGTGGACAGACAAACGTCTATGGCTACACCTTC
d_call: -; clone_size: few; v_call: TRBV18; j_call: TRBJ2-5; cdr3_aa: CASSPLAAEETQYF; cdr3_nt: TGTGCCAGCTCACCCCTCGCGGCGGAAGAGACCCAGTACTTC
d_call: TRBD2; clone_size: -; v_call: TRBV14; j_call: TRBJ2-3; cdr3_aa: CASSQEGRSSGRSADTQYF; cdr3_nt: TGTGCCAGCAGCCAAGAGGGGAGGAGTAGCGGGAGATCGGCAGATACGCAGTATTTT
d_call: TRBD1; clone_size: few; v_call: TRBV7-2; j_call: TRBJ1-5; cdr3_aa: CASSLGGGDRGVGGQHF; cdr3_nt: TGTGCCAGCAGCTTAGGAGGCGGGGACAGGGGGGTTGGGGGCCAGCATTTT
d_call: -; clone_size: -; v_call: TRBV19; j_call: TRBJ2-7; cdr3_aa: CASSIETPYEQYF; cdr3_nt: TGTGCCAGTAGTATAGAGACACCCTACGAGCAGTACTTC
d_call: -; clone_size: -; v_call: TRBV9; j_call: TRBJ2-7; cdr3_aa: CASSVEGFTYEQYF; cdr3_nt: TGTGCCAGCAGCGTAGAGGGGTTTACCTACGAGCAGTACTTC
d_call: TRBD1; clone_size: few; v_call: TRBV5-4; j_call: TRBJ2-2; cdr3_aa: CASSLRTGLNTGELFF; cdr3_nt: TGTGCCAGCAGCTTAAGGACAGGGCTGAACACCGGGGAGCTGTTTTTT
d_call: -; clone_size: few; v_call: TRBV7-2; j_call: TRBJ1-3; cdr3_aa: CASSLSDGGSGNTIYF; cdr3_nt: TGTGCCAGCAGCCTTTCGGACGGAGGCTCTGGAAACACCATATATTTT
d_call: -; clone_size: few; v_call: TRBV5-1; j_call: TRBJ2-5; cdr3_aa: CASSLSPLAGVQETQYF; cdr3_nt: TGCGCCAGCAGCTTGAGCCCACTGGCGGGCGTCCAAGAGACCCAGTACTTC
d_call: -; clone_size: few; v_call: TRBV6-6; j_call: TRBJ2-3; cdr3_aa: CASSPSADTQYF; cdr3_nt: TGTGCCAGCAGCCCCTCCGCAGATACGCAGTATTTT
d_call: -; clone_size: -; v_call: TRBV18; j_call: TRBJ2-3; cdr3_aa: CASSPRGSPDTQYF; cdr3_nt: TGTGCCAGCTCACCGCGAGGGAGCCCAGATACGCAGTATTTT
d_call: TRBD1; clone_size: -; v_call: TRBV6-6; j_call: TRBJ2-7; cdr3_aa: CASREGQVGSYEQYF; cdr3_nt: TGTGCCAGCAGAGAGGGACAGGTTGGCTCCTACGAGCAGTACTTC
d_call: TRBD2; clone_size: -; v_call: TRBV30; j_call: TRBJ2-1; cdr3_aa: CAWSSIPSGEGYEQFF; cdr3_nt: TGTGCCTGGAGTTCAATTCCTAGCGGAGAGGGGTATGAGCAGTTCTTC
d_call: TRBD1; clone_size: -; v_call: TRBV18; j_call: TRBJ2-7; cdr3_aa: CASSPTTGIHEQYF; cdr3_nt: TGTGCCAGCTCCCCAACGACAGGGATCCACGAGCAGTACTTC
d_call: TRBD1; clone_size: few; v_call: TRBV9; j_call: TRBJ2-7; cdr3_aa: CASSGGQGVNEQYF; cdr3_nt: TGTGCCAGCAGCGGGGGACAGGGGGTTAACGAGCAGTACTTC
d_call: TRBD2; clone_size: -; v_call: TRBV5-1; j_call: TRBJ2-1; cdr3_aa: CASSSLGLDGNEQFF; cdr3_nt: TGCGCCAGCAGCTCCCTAGGACTAGATGGCAATGAGCAGTTCTTC
d_call: TRBD2; clone_size: few; v_call: TRBV4-1; j_call: TRBJ2-1; cdr3_aa: CASSQDQPRYGTSVQGEQFF; cdr3_nt: TGCGCCAGCAGCCAAGATCAGCCCCGGTACGGGACTAGCGTGCAGGGGGAGCAGTTCTTC
d_call: TRBD2; clone_size: -; v_call: TRBV5-1; j_call: TRBJ2-1; cdr3_aa: CASSLPSGSSYNEQFF; cdr3_nt: TGCGCCAGCAGCTTGCCTAGCGGATCCTCCTACAATGAGCAGTTCTTC
d_call: TRBD2; clone_size: -; v_call: TRBV7-9; j_call: TRBJ2-3; cdr3_aa: CASSFSAGSTDTQYF; cdr3_nt: TGTGCCAGCAGCTTTTCAGCGGGAAGCACAGATACGCAGTATTTT
d_call: TRBD1; clone_size: few; v_call: TRBV10-3; j_call: TRBJ2-5; cdr3_aa: CAISEQIRGPETQYF; cdr3_nt: TGTGCCATCAGTGAGCAGATCAGGGGGCCGGAGACCCAGTACTTC
d_call: TRBD1; clone_size: -; v_call: TRBV6-6; j_call: TRBJ2-5; cdr3_aa: CASIGPRQGFGEQYF; cdr3_nt: TGTGCCAGCATAGGGCCACGACAGGGATTTGGGGAGCAGTACTTC
d_call: TRBD2; clone_size: once; v_call: TRBV7-9; j_call: TRBJ2-7; cdr3_aa: CASSLAGGAGREEYF; cdr3_nt: TGTGCCAGCAGCTTAGCGGGGGGCGCGGGGCGGGAGGAGTACTTC
d_call: TRBD2; clone_size: few; v_call: TRBV7-2; j_call: TRBJ2-5; cdr3_aa: CASSSSSGRGETQYF; cdr3_nt: TGTGCCAGCAGCTCCTCTAGCGGGAGGGGTGAGACCCAGTACTTC